These 30 T cell receptor beta chains originate from one sample sequenced in a study of cytomegalovirus exposure and HLA in healthy donors. Clones were sequenced by immunoSEQ multiplex PCR, and TCRdb holds only the in-frame ones, with some missing. The table records over 100,000 clones, 89% of them present only once. The source material was PBMCs. These receptors originate from a woman aged 18-29 years in good health and CMV-seronegative.

The gene calls are TRBV5-1 and TRBJ1-2, with 9 bases matching TRBD1. With V trimmed by 3 bases and J by 5 bases, 11 bases remained unmatched. In germline, CDR1 is SGHRS, CDR2 YFSETQ. The CDR3 sequence is 16 residues long. The DNA for the CDR3 is TGCGCCAGCAGCTCGGAGGACCGGGACAGGGCATATGGCTACACCTTC. It yields the protein CASSSEDRDRAYGYTF.

The genes are TRBV6-1 and TRBJ1-2; 10 nucleotides agree with TRBD1. The junction had 4 bases not matched to a gene; V was cut back by 5 bases and J by 4 bases. The CDR3 covers 14 residues. Germline-derived CDR1 and CDR2 are MNHNS and SASEGT. The CDR3 DNA follows: TGTGCCAGCAGTTGGGACAGGGGAGGCTATGGCTACACCTTC. Translated: CASSWDRGGYGYTF.

This clone showed up just once. The V call is TRBV19, the J call TRBJ2-5; TRBD1 is a possible D gene (5 bases). The ends were cut back, 6 bases at V and 3 bases at J, with 17 bases in the middle. The length of the CDR3 is 15 residues. Germline lookup yields CDR1 LNHDA and CDR2 SQIVND (reference sequence). The CDR3 region is CASSTLQDPEETQYF. CDR3 bases: TGTGCCAGTAGCACCCTACAGGACCCCGAAGAGACCCAGTACTTC.

The rearrangement uses TRBV6-5 and TRBJ1-6, with D uncertain. Trimming removed 6 bases at V and 9 bases at J, with 18 bases between. Germline values: CDR1 MNHEY, CDR2 SVGAGI. CDR3 length: 15 amino acids. CDR3 in amino acids: CASSPQSRGGSPLHF. CDR3 bases: TGTGCCAGCAGCCCCCAGAGTCGGGGTGGTTCACCCCTCCACTTT.

This clone was detected many times. This rearrangement joins TRBV9 to TRBJ2-1; tentatively, D is TRBD2 (7 bases). Trimming stripped 4 bases from V and 9 bases from J, with 20 bases between. This CDR3 spans 15 amino acids. Per the germline V gene, CDR1 is SGDLS and CDR2 is YYNGEE. CDR3 protein: CASSPRAGADVEQFF. As DNA, the CDR3 is TGTGCCAGCAGCCCCCGCGCGGGGGCGGATGTTGAGCAGTTCTTC.

The chain joins TRBV15 to TRBJ1-4, with 9 bases that match TRBD1. V lost 3 bases, J lost 7 bases, and 6 bases stayed unmatched. Germline V gene data show CDR1 as LNHNV and CDR2 as YYDKDF (reference sequence). CDR3 length equals 15 residues. In DNA form, the CDR3 reads TGTGCCACCAGCAGGTTGGGACAGGGTGGTGAAAAACTGTTTTTT. It codes for CATSRLGQGGEKLFF.

The V call is TRBV6-5, the J call TRBJ1-2; perhaps TRBD1 as D (6 bases). Per the germline V gene, CDR1 is MNHEY and CDR2 is SVGAGI. The germline V and J ends were trimmed by 7 bases and 4 bases, with 16 bases remaining between them. The length of the CDR3 is 14 residues. Written as DNA, the CDR3 is TGTGCCAGCACTCCGGGACAAAGAAGCTATGGCTACACCTTC. This encodes CASTPGQRSYGYTF.

This chain uses TRBV7-3 with TRBJ1-5; D may be TRBD1 (5 bases). Germline assignment: CDR1 SGHTA and CDR2 FQGTGA. The CDR3 extends over 21 amino acids. Trimming left V 2 bases short and J 0 bases short, with 26 bases between. For the CDR3, the DNA is TGTGCCAGCAGCTTATACGGCGTTGGAGGGACCAGGGACTTTAGCAATCAGCCCCAGCATTTT. Translation: CASSLYGVGGTRDFSNQPQHF.

V and J are TRBV5-8 and TRBJ1-2, with D hard to call. The V and J ends lost 1 base and 4 bases respectively, with 17 bases between them. There are 16 residues in the CDR3. The germline CDR1 and CDR2 sequences are SGHTS and YDEGEE. The CDR3 sequence: CASSLYPPGIVYGYTF. In nucleotides, the CDR3 is TGTGCCAGCAGCTTGTATCCGCCCGGGATTGTCTATGGCTACACCTTC.

This rearrangement joins TRBV7-6 to TRBJ1-2, with D unresolved. Germline assignment: CDR1 SGHVS and CDR2 FNYEAQ. The CDR3 is made up of 12 amino acids. Trimming cost V 1 base and J 5 bases, with 5 bases left between them. CDR3 sequence reads: CASSLGGYGYTF. CDR3 nucleotide sequence: TGTGCCAGCAGCTTAGGAGGGTATGGCTACACCTTC.

The genes are TRBV5-1 and TRBJ1-1; 9 positions match TRBD1. CDR3 size: 13 residues. Germline trimming cut 5 bases from V and 6 bases from J; bases unmatched to any gene: 5. Germline V gene data show CDR1 as SGHRS and CDR2 as YFSETQ. The CDR3: CASRQGAYPEAFF. The CDR3 DNA sequence: TGCGCCAGCAGACAGGGGGCCTATCCTGAAGCTTTCTTT. The variable domain in full, completed from reference TRBV5-1 and TRBJ1-1, reads KAGVTQTPRYLIKTRGQQVTLSCSPISGHRSVSWYQQTPGQGLQFLFEYFSETQRNKGNFPGRFSGRQFSNSRSEMNVSTLELGDSALYLCASRQGAYPEAFFGQGTRLTVV.

The chain is built from TRBV9 and TRBJ2-7; 9 bases match TRBD1. The V gene end was trimmed by 1 base and the J gene end by 2 bases; junction bases not matched to a gene: 4. The germline gives CDR1 SGDLS, CDR2 YYNGEE. The CDR3 consists of 15 residues. The CDR3 coding sequence is TGTGCCAGCAGCGTACGGACAGGGGCCCCCTACGAGCAGTACTTC. It codes for CASSVRTGAPYEQYF.

The chain couples TRBV27 to TRBJ2-5, with D possibly TRBD2 on 5 matching bases. The CDR3 extends over 13 amino acids. Trimming pared 5 bases from V and 5 bases from J, leaving 12 bases between. Germline CDR1 reads MNHEY; CDR2 reads SMNVEV (reference sequence). The CDR3 bases are TGTGCCAGCAGTACTAGAAACGGGGAGACCCAGTACTTC. It specifies CASSTRNGETQYF.

The chain links TRBV5-1 to TRBJ2-3, with D unclear. Germline V gene data show CDR1 as SGHRS and CDR2 as YFSETQ. Trimming pared 0 bases from V and 0 bases from J, leaving 17 bases between. CDR3 length equals 18 residues. The CDR3 reads CASSLAGASSSSTDTQYF. Written as DNA, the CDR3 is TGCGCCAGCAGCTTGGCGGGTGCATCGTCCTCTAGCACAGATACGCAGTATTTT.

The rearrangement uses TRBV9 and TRBJ2-4, with D perhaps matching TRBD1 (5 bases). The CDR3 loop spans 16 amino acids. V was shortened by 0 bases and J by 0 bases, with 10 bases between the two germline ends. Germline values: CDR1 SGDLS, CDR2 YYNGEE. CDR3 nucleotide sequence: TGTGCCAGCAGCGTAGGGGGCGCGGAAGCCAAAAACATTCAGTACTTC. This translates into CASSVGGAEAKNIQYF.

The genes are TRBV9 and TRBJ2-7, with 8 bases that match TRBD2. Trimming removed 0 bases from V and 3 bases from J; junction bases left unmatched: 5. The germline V gene has CDR1 SGDLS and CDR2 YYNGEE. This CDR3 comprises 15 residues. For the CDR3, the DNA is TGTGCCAGCAGCGTAGCTCAGCGGGGGCACTACGAGCAGTACTTC. Encoded protein: CASSVAQRGHYEQYF.

The rearrangement links TRBV5-1 to TRBJ2-7, with D unresolved. Germline lookup yields CDR1 SGHRS and CDR2 YFSETQ. The length of the CDR3 is 14 residues. Trimming took off 2 bases at V and 2 bases at J, with 11 bases between the two ends. The chain's CDR3 is CASSFDLQTYEQYF. The DNA of the CDR3 is TGCGCCAGCAGCTTTGACTTACAAACCTACGAGCAGTACTTC.

J is TRBJ2-1 and V is TRBV14, with 8 positions matching TRBD2. V was pared by 1 base and J by 0 bases, with 11 bases of the junction left unmatched. The CDR3 runs 19 residues. CDR1 is SGHDN and CDR2 is FVKESK in the germline V gene. CDR3 loop: CASSQVWPGGPLSYNEQFF. The CDR3 region has the DNA TGTGCCAGCAGCCAAGTCTGGCCGGGGGGGCCCCTCTCCTACAATGAGCAGTTCTTC.

This clone was picked up a small number of times. The CDR3 coding sequence is TGTGCCAGCTCACCCGGGACAGGGGTGGATACGCAGTATTTT. It codes for CASSPGTGVDTQYF. V and J are TRBV18 and TRBJ2-3; 10 bases fit TRBD1. After removal of 3 bases from V and 6 bases from J, the junction contained 3 bases not matched to a gene. CDR1 is KGHSH, CDR2 LQKENI, per germline. The CDR3 consists of 14 residues.

The chain combines TRBV5-8 with TRBJ2-3; 11 bases fit TRBD2. Per the germline V gene, CDR1 is SGHTS and CDR2 is YDEGEE. V gave up 2 bases and J gave up 3 bases; unmatched junction bases: 14. CDR3 length: 19 amino acids. CDR3 sequence: CASSLPGLAGSGGTDTQYF. The CDR3 region has the DNA TGTGCCAGCAGCTTACCCGGACTAGCGGGTTCCGGGGGGACAGATACGCAGTATTTT. Full variable domain (rest looked up from reference TRBV5-8 and TRBJ2-3): EAGVTQSPTHLIKTRGQQATLRCSPISGHTSVYWYQQALGLGLQFLLWYDEGEERNRGNFPPRFSGRQFPNYSSELNVNALELEDSALYLCASSLPGLAGSGGTDTQYFGPGTRLTVL.

This chain connects TRBV5-6 to TRBJ2-5; TRBD1 agrees at 10 bases. The CDR3 sequence is 15 residues long. The V gene end was trimmed by 4 bases and the J gene end by 3 bases; junction bases not matched to a gene: 6. Per germline, CDR1 SGHDT and CDR2 YYEEEE. This chain's CDR3 is CASSDPGTGEETQYF. The CDR3 DNA reads as TGTGCCAGCAGCGACCCTGGGACAGGGGAAGAGACCCAGTACTTC.

V gene TRBV11-2 combines with J gene TRBJ1-2, with D possibly TRBD1 on 5 matching bases. Trimming removed 6 bases from V and 6 bases from J, with 14 bases in between. Germline V lookup: CDR1 SGHAT, CDR2 FQNNGV. The CDR3 length is 13 residues. The CDR3 protein is CASREQDPNGYTF. The DNA for the CDR3 is TGTGCCAGCAGGGAACAGGATCCTAATGGCTACACCTTC. Supplemented by reference TRBV11-2 and TRBJ1-2, the full variable domain reads EAGVAQSPRYKIIEKRQSVAFWCNPISGHATLYWYQQILGQGPKLLIQFQNNGVVDDSQLPKDRFSAERLKGVDSTLKIQPAKLEDSAVYLCASREQDPNGYTFGSGTRLTVV.

CDR3 bases: TGTGCCAGCAGCGGGACCGGGACGGAGGGCTACAATGAGCAGTTCTTC. It encodes CASSGTGTEGYNEQFF. The chain has TRBV6-6 and TRBJ2-1, with D possibly TRBD2 on 6 matching bases. CDR1 and CDR2 (germline): MNHNY, SVGAGI (reference sequence). The ends were cut back, 6 bases at V and 3 bases at J, with 18 bases in the middle. There are 16 residues in the CDR3.

The rearrangement uses TRBV27 and TRBJ2-3, with a possible D match to TRBD2 (5 bases). Germline CDR1 and CDR2: MNHEY and SMNVEV (reference sequence). There are 17 residues in the CDR3. V was cut by 3 bases and J by 2 bases, with 18 bases left in between. CDR3 in DNA: TGTGCCAGCAGTTTTTGGTCCGCGGGCGGAAACACAGATACGCAGTATTTT. It is translated as CASSFWSAGGNTDTQYF.

V gene TRBV7-3 combines with J gene TRBJ2-2; D might be TRBD2 (6 bases). From germline, CDR1 is SGHTA and CDR2 FQGTGA. The V end was cut by 5 bases, the J end by 1 base, with 14 bases between. The CDR3 is made up of 16 amino acids. CDR3 sequence: CASSPTLGGNTGELFF. The DNA for the CDR3 is TGTGCCAGCAGCCCCACACTGGGAGGGAACACCGGGGAGCTGTTTTTT.

V is TRBV19 and J is TRBJ1-2; TRBD1 is a possible D gene (6 bases). The germline V and J ends were trimmed by 1 base and 5 bases, with 11 bases remaining between them. Germline CDR1 and CDR2: LNHDA and SQIVND (reference sequence). The CDR3 is 14 amino acids. CDR3 in DNA: TGTGCCAGTAGTATAGTTGGTGGACAGTATGGCTACACCTTC. Protein sequence: CASSIVGGQYGYTF. The whole variable domain, filled in from reference TRBV19 and TRBJ1-2, reads DGGITQSPKYLFRKEGQNVTLSCEQNLNHDAMYWYRQDPGQGLRLIYYSQIVNDFQKGDIAEGYSVSREKKESFPLTVTSAQKNPTAFYLCASSIVGGQYGYTFGSGTRLTVV.

The chain employs TRBV6-5 and TRBJ1-2, with 7 bases identical to TRBD1. The CDR3 loop spans 16 amino acids. Trimming removed 0 bases from V and 5 bases from J; junction bases left unmatched: 9. Germline V gives CDR1 MNHEY, CDR2 SVGAGI. CDR3 sequence (DNA): TGTGCCAGCAGTTACTCTTTGACAGGGCAAAATTATGGCTACACCTTC. Translated: CASSYSLTGQNYGYTF.

CDR3 DNA: TGTGCCAGCGGGCGGGGCTCGGTGGACACTGAAGCTTTCTTT. The encoded protein is CASGRGSVDTEAFF. This chain uses TRBV7-9 with TRBJ1-1; D may be TRBD1 (5 bases). V shed 8 bases and J shed 3 bases, with 16 bases lying between them. The length of the CDR3 is 14 residues. Germline V gene sequence: CDR1 SEHNR, CDR2 FQNEAQ (reference sequence).

The rearrangement links TRBV6-1 to TRBJ2-3; D uncertain. This CDR3 region has 14 residues. With 10 bases removed from V and 0 bases from J, the gap between germline ends came to 14 bases. The germline V gene has CDR1 MNHNS and CDR2 SASEGT. The CDR3 bases are TGTGCCACCCAAGTCGGGTATAGCACAGATACGCAGTATTTT. Translated: CATQVGYSTDTQYF.

The chain has TRBV10-2 and TRBJ2-2, with TRBD2 matching over 10 bases. The CDR3 is made up of 15 amino acids. Germline V lookup: CDR1 WSHSY, CDR2 SAAADI. V trimming: 6 bases; J trimming: 5 bases; junction bases outside the gene matches: 6. CDR3 nucleotide sequence: TGCGCCAGCAGGATTCCTAGCGGGGGAACCGGGGAGCTGTTTTTT. It specifies CASRIPSGGTGELFF.